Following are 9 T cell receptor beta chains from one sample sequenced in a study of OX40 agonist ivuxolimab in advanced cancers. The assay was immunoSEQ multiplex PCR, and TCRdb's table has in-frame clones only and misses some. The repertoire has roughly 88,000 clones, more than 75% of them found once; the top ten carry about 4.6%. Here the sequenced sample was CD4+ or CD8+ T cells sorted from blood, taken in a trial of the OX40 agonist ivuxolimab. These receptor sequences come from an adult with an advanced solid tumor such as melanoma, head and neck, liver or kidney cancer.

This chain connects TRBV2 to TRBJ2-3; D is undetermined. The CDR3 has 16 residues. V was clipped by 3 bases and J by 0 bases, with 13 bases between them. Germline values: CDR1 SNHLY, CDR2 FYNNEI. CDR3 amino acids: CASSESWAASTDTQYF. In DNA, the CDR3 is TGTGCCAGCAGTGAGTCGTGGGCAGCTAGCACAGATACGCAGTATTTT.

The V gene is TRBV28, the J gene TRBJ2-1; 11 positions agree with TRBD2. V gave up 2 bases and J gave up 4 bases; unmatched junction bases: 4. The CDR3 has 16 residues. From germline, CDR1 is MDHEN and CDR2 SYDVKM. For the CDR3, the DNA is TGTGCCAGCAGTTTAGTAGCGGGAGGGCAGTACAATGAGCAGTTCTTC. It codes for CASSLVAGGQYNEQFF.

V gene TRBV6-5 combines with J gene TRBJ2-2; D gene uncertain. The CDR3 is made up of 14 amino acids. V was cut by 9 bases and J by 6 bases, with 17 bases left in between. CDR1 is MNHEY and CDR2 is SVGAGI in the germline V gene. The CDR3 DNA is TGTGCCAGTCTTGACGCGATCGGAGCCGGGGAGCTGTTTTTT. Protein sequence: CASLDAIGAGELFF.

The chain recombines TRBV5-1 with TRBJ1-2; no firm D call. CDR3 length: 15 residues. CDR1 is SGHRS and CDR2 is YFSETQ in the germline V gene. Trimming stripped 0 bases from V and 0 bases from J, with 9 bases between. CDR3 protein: CASSLEANSNYGYTF. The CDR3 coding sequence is TGCGCCAGCAGCTTGGAAGCAAATTCTAACTATGGCTACACCTTC.

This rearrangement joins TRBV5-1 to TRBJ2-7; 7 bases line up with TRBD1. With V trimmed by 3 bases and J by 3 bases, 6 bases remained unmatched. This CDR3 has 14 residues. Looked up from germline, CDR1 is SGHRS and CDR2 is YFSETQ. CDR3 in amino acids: CASSSSRDSYEQYF. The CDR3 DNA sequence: TGCGCCAGCAGCTCTAGCCGGGACAGCTACGAGCAGTACTTC.

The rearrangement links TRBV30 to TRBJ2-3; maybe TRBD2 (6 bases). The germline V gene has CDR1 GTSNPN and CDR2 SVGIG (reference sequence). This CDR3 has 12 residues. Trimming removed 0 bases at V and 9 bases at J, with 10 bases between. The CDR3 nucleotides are TGTGCCTGGAGTGTCTTCGGGGGAACGCAGTATTTT. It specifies CAWSVFGGTQYF.

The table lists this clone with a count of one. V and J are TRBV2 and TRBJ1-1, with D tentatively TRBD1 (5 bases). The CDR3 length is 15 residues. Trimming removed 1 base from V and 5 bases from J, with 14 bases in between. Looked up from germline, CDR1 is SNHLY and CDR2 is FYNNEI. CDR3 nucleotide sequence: TGTGCCAGCAGTGAAGATGGGGGAGAATGGACTGAAGCTTTCTTT. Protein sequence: CASSEDGGEWTEAFF.

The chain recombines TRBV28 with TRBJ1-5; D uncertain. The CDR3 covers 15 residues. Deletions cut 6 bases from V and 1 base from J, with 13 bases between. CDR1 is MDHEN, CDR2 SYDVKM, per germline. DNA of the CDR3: TGTGCCAGCAGCCCAACACTGGTAAGCAATCAGCCCCAGCATTTT. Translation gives CASSPTLVSNQPQHF. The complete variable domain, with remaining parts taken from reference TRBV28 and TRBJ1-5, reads DVKVTQSSRYLVKRTGEKVFLECVQDMDHENMFWYRQDPGLGLRLIYFSYDVKMKEKGDIPEGYSVSREKKERFSLILESASTNQTSMYLCASSPTLVSNQPQHFGDGTRLSIL.

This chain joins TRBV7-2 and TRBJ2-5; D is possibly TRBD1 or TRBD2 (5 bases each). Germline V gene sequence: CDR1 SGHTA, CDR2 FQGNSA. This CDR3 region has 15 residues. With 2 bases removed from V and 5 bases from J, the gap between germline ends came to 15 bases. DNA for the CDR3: TGTGCCAGCAGCTTATACAACTATGAGGGGGAGACCCAGTACTTC. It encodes CASSLYNYEGETQYF. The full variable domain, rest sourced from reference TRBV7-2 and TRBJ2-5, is GAGVSQSPSNKVTEKGKDVELRCDPISGHTALYWYRQSLGQGLEFLIYFQGNSAPDKSGLPSDRFSAERTGGSVSTLTIQRTQQEDSAVYLCASSLYNYEGETQYFGPGTRLLVL.